A few counts support the clone carrying this T cell receptor beta chain. Antigen unknown. Germline-derived CDR1 and CDR2 are MNHNS and SASEGT. The CDR3 covers 14 residues. The ends were cut back, 0 bases at V and 11 bases at J, with 17 bases in the middle. The record originates from a study of OX40 agonist ivuxolimab in advanced cancers. Study-wide findings and caveats: Averaging showed that CD8+ T cells had more expanded clones than CD4+ did.

The method was immunoSEQ multiplex PCR; TCRdb's version includes in-frame clones alone and lacks a portion of them. Among under 80,000 clones listed, about 89% were seen once. The sample here was CD4+ or CD8+ T cells sorted from blood, taken in a trial of the OX40 agonist ivuxolimab. The TCR comes from an adult with an advanced solid tumor such as melanoma, head and neck, liver or kidney cancer. The V call is TRBV6-1, the J call TRBJ2-7; D is unresolved. The CDR3 here is CASSEAAFSQKEYF. CDR3 nucleotides: TGTGCCAGCAGTGAAGCGGCCTTCTCCCAAAAAGAGTACTTC.